This TCR beta chain was documented in a study of cytomegalovirus exposure and HLA in healthy donors. Clones were sequenced by immunoSEQ multiplex PCR, and TCRdb holds only the in-frame ones, with some missing. Of 150,000 to 200,000 clones listed, roughly 82% are singletons. In germline, CDR1 is ENHRY, CDR2 SYGVKD. The CDR3 runs to 15 residues. Trimming cost V 4 bases and J 8 bases; bases outside gene matches: 5. For this clone: The antigen is not known.

Study-wide findings and caveats: The authors listed 150 to 200 TCR beta chains as cytomegalovirus-associated. Subsequent analysis showed first-cohort TCR clusters tending to co-occur in 120 validation repertoires. The classifier, whose performance was assessed in both the original and validation cohorts, reportedly diagnosed cytomegalovirus status with high specificity and sensitivity.

The approximately 120-subject validation cohort, separate from the roughly 670-subject first cohort, included the donors. The V and J genes are TRBV10-3 and TRBJ2-1; TRBD2 matches 13 bases. What was sequenced was PBMCs. The receptor was isolated from a young man in good health and CMV-seropositive. CDR3 sequence: CAISGTSGRGDEQFF. CDR3 sequence (DNA): TGTGCCATCAGTGGCACTAGCGGGAGGGGGGATGAGCAGTTCTTC.